These 21 T cell receptor beta chains came from one sample sequenced in a study of metastatic and nonmetastatic thyroid tumors. MiXCR reprocessed the PCR reads for TCRdb. The sample records 37,000 or so clones, about 18% being singletons. Among the patients, none had received any treatment before thyroid surgery. Material: blood. These receptors all stem from a male donor with papillary thyroid cancer or a benign thyroid nodule (not recorded which). Some clones in this sample may be carry-over from other donors' samples.

The V and J genes are TRBV6-6 and TRBJ2-7, with TRBD1 as a possible D gene (5 bases). Germline assignment: CDR1 MNHNY and CDR2 SVGAGI (reference sequence). There are 16 residues in the CDR3. Trimming stripped 0 bases from V and 1 base from J, with 13 bases between. This chain's CDR3 is CASSYSDPRTSYEQYF. The CDR3 coding sequence is TGTGCCAGCAGTTACTCTGACCCAAGGACATCCTACGAGCAGTACTTC.

This clone was seen many times. V gene TRBV19 combines with J gene TRBJ2-1, with TRBD2 identical over 8 bases. From germline, CDR1 is LNHDA and CDR2 SQIVND (reference sequence). The CDR3 is 16 amino acids. The V gene end was trimmed by 0 bases and the J gene end by 8 bases; junction bases not matched to a gene: 9. The CDR3 protein is CASSIDPGLAGDEQFF. The CDR3 DNA sequence: TGTGCCAGTAGTATAGACCCCGGACTAGCAGGCGATGAGCAGTTCTTC.

This clone appeared a single time. The chain is built from TRBV4-1 and TRBJ1-4, with TRBD1 matching 7 bases. The junction had 4 bases not matched to a gene; V was cut back by 4 bases and J by 5 bases. This CDR3 is 14 amino acids long. Per germline, CDR1 MGHRA and CDR2 YSYEKL. CDR3 residues: CASSLRDSNEKLFF. CDR3 coding DNA: TGCGCCAGCAGCCTCCGGGACAGCAATGAAAAACTGTTTTTT.

This clone was seen repeatedly, ten times or more. The rearrangement uses TRBV7-9 and TRBJ1-4; D unresolved. Germline V gives CDR1 SEHNR, CDR2 FQNEAQ (reference sequence). V lost 2 bases, J lost 5 bases, and 6 bases lay in between. This CDR3 region has 13 residues. CDR3 amino acids: CASSLTDNEKLFF. CDR3 nucleotides: TGTGCCAGCAGCTTAACAGACAATGAAAAACTGTTTTTT.

This clone was recorded at least ten times. The chain has TRBV18 and TRBJ2-1; no reliable D call. The V gene's germline CDR1 is KGHSH and CDR2 LQKENI. The CDR3 is 12 amino acids. The V and J ends lost 4 bases and 4 bases respectively, with 5 bases between them. This CDR3 is CASSRSYNEQFF. The CDR3 DNA reads TGTGCCAGCTCACGGAGTTACAATGAGCAGTTCTTC.

Many counts were recorded for this clone. The rearrangement joins TRBV20-1 to TRBJ1-1, with D uncertain. Germline assignment: CDR1 DFQATT and CDR2 SNEGSKA (reference sequence). The V end lost 6 bases, the J end lost 0 bases, and 14 bases lay between the germline ends. This CDR3 comprises 14 residues. The CDR3 sequence: CSATVKGLNTEAFF. In DNA form, the CDR3 reads TGCAGTGCCACCGTCAAAGGATTGAACACTGAAGCTTTCTTT.

This clone was seen repeatedly, ten times or more. The chain employs TRBV5-4 and TRBJ1-2, with no clear D. Trimming took 0 bases from V and 3 from J, leaving 3 bases between them. The CDR3 is 12 residues long. Looked up from germline, CDR1 is SGHNT and CDR2 is YYREEE (reference sequence). The CDR3 loop reads CASSLEYYGYTF. The CDR3 DNA reads TGTGCCAGCAGCTTGGAATACTATGGCTACACCTTC.

The chain employs TRBV7-2 and TRBJ2-1; possible D gene TRBD1, 6 bases. The germline V gene encodes CDR1 SGHTA and CDR2 FQGNSA. The CDR3 totals 14 residues. V was trimmed by 1 base and J by 8 bases, leaving 12 bases between them. This chain's CDR3 is CASSLGAQGYEQFF. CDR3 DNA sequence: TGTGCCAGCAGCTTAGGTGCCCAGGGGTATGAGCAGTTCTTC.

In this sample, this clone turned up once. The chain is built from TRBV20-1 and TRBJ1-6; TRBD1 might be the D (6 bases). Germline CDR1 and CDR2: DFQATT and SNEGSKA (reference sequence). The length of the CDR3 is 14 residues. V gave up 3 bases and J gave up 4 bases, with 10 bases separating them. DNA for the CDR3: TGCAGTGCTAGGGCCGGGACATATAATTCACCCCTCCACTTT. As protein: CSARAGTYNSPLHF.

This chain uses TRBV20-1 with TRBJ2-4; TRBD1 aligns across 8 bases. The germline V gene encodes CDR1 DFQATT and CDR2 SNEGSKA (reference sequence). The CDR3 is 14 residues long. V shed 3 bases and J 4 bases; nucleotides not matched to a gene: 5. CDR3 nucleotide sequence: TGCAGTGCTAGTTTAGGACAGGGTAAAAACATTCAGTACTTC. It specifies CSASLGQGKNIQYF.

The V and J genes are TRBV2 and TRBJ2-7, with D possibly matching TRBD2 (6 bases). Germline V lookup: CDR1 SNHLY, CDR2 FYNNEI. Trimming took 1 base from V and 4 from J, leaving 11 bases between them. The CDR3 has 14 residues. Here the CDR3 reads CASSEGGTNYEQYF. CDR3 nucleotides: TGTGCCAGCAGTGAAGGCGGGACCAATTACGAGCAGTACTTC.

This clone was observed at least ten times. This chain uses TRBV20-1 with TRBJ2-1; 12 nucleotides agree with TRBD2. CDR1 is DFQATT, CDR2 SNEGSKA, per germline (reference sequence). V lost 0 bases, J lost 10 bases, and 4 bases stayed unmatched. The length of the CDR3 is 14 residues. The CDR3 loop is CSARDRGTSGEQFF. CDR3 coding DNA: TGCAGTGCTAGAGATCGAGGGACTAGCGGGGAGCAGTTCTTC.

The DNA for the CDR3 is TGTGCCAGCATCTCCCTGGACCCGGCAGGTGGTCCTCAGCCCCAGCATTTT. It encodes CASISLDPAGGPQPQHF. J is TRBJ1-5 and V is TRBV11-1, with D hard to call. The V end was cut by 7 bases, the J end by 6 bases, with 25 bases between. This CDR3 is 17 amino acids long. CDR1 and CDR2 from the germline V gene are SGHAT and FQDESV (reference sequence).

This clone was seen at least ten times. The V gene is TRBV20-1, the J gene TRBJ2-7; D uncertain. CDR3 length: 15 amino acids. Germline V lookup: CDR1 DFQATT, CDR2 SNEGSKA (reference sequence). V lost 0 bases, J lost 3 bases, and 15 bases lay in between. The CDR3 protein is CSARDSRAEIYEQYF. In nucleotides, the CDR3 is TGCAGTGCTAGAGATAGTAGGGCAGAAATCTACGAGCAGTACTTC.

This clone was found many times. This same CDR3 is encoded by further DNA sequences in the sample. The chain's CDR3 is CASSSQLAGGTADTQYF. CDR3 coding DNA: TGTGCCAGCAGTTCCCAACTAGCGGGAGGGACGGCAGATACGCAGTATTTT. This sequence joins TRBV2 and TRBJ2-3; 13 bases agree with TRBD2. Germline values: CDR1 SNHLY, CDR2 FYNNEI. The V segment lost 5 bases and the J segment 4 bases; nucleotides outside the gene matches: 9. This CDR3 spans 17 amino acids. Full variable domain (rest looked up from reference TRBV2 and TRBJ2-3): EPEVTQTPSHQVTQMGQEVILRCVPISNHLYFYWYRQILGQKVEFLVSFYNNEISEKSEIFDDQFSVERPDGSNFTLKIRSTKLEDSAMYFCASSSQLAGGTADTQYFGPGTRLTVL.

With regard to this clone: This clone may be a read error of a much larger clone one base away. The V gene is TRBV19, the J gene TRBJ2-5; TRBD1 or TRBD2 may be the D gene (5 bases each). Germline lookup yields CDR1 LNHDA and CDR2 SQIVND (reference sequence). This CDR3 is built from 14 residues. CDR3 DNA sequence: TGTGCCATTAGTTTTCGGGCCGGGGCGGAGACCCAGTACTTC. This gives the protein CAISFRAGAETQYF.

This clone was detected many times. A read error may be the cause here, since a much bigger clone is one base away. The chain employs TRBV7-8 and TRBJ2-1; D ambiguous. This CDR3 comprises 13 residues. From germline, CDR1 is SGHVS and CDR2 FQNEAQ. CDR3 loop: CAGSLGGINEQFF. Written as DNA, the CDR3 is TGTGCCGGCAGCTTGGGTGGTATCAATGAGCAGTTCTTC.

This clone was observed a handful of times. The chain links TRBV10-3 to TRBJ2-7; D may correspond to TRBD1 or TRBD2 (5 bases each). This CDR3 is 16 amino acids long. Looked up from germline, CDR1 is ENHRY and CDR2 is SYGVKD. Trimming left V 4 bases short and J 1 base short, with 17 bases between. The CDR3 is CAISVHVRGDSYEQYF. CDR3 nucleotides: TGTGCCATCAGTGTCCACGTTAGAGGGGATTCCTACGAGCAGTACTTC.

As concerns this clone: One end of the junction fails to match germline, which may point to a read error. CDR3 sequence reads: CASIEVSFGYTF. In nucleotides, the CDR3 is TGCGCCAGCATTGAGGTGAGTTTCGGCTACACCTTC. V and J are TRBV10-1 and TRBJ1-2; D is ambiguous. Germline values: CDR1 WNHNN, CDR2 SYGVQD (reference sequence). The CDR3 is 12 amino acids.

This clone came up many times. The chain combines TRBV11-3 with TRBJ2-7; TRBD1 matches at 9 bases. Germline lookup yields CDR1 SGHNT and CDR2 YENEEA. The J segment lost 8 bases and the V segment lost 5 bases, leaving 7 bases of the junction unmatched. CDR3 length: 13 residues. The CDR3 DNA follows: TGTGCCAGCAGCCCCGGGGGACAGGGCCAGCAGTACTTC. It yields the protein CASSPGGQGQQYF.

This clone was seen at least ten times. The limits of the CDR3 on the DNA are not certain, so only TCRdb's listed CDR3 is given. J is TRBJ1-1 and V is TRBV2; the table's D call TRBD1 went unverified against the DNA. From its first to its last residue, the CDR3 has 15 amino acids. Looked up from germline, CDR1 is SNHLY and CDR2 is FYNNEI. The CDR3 here is CASSSSTGPNTEAFF.